What follows are 32 T cell receptor beta chains derived from one specimen sequenced in a study of T cells after yellow fever vaccination. MiXCR was run by TCRdb on the 5' RACE reads, yielding one entry per CDR3 protein. The table shows 150,000 to 200,000 distinct CDR3 sequences, with approximately 9.9% occurring only once. The sample consisted of CD8+ T cells sorted from PBMCs, taken 15 days after the yellow fever booster vaccination. Receptors were obtained from a man aged 18 to 35 who received the YFV17D yellow fever vaccine.

This clonotype was observed a handful of times. This chain joins TRBV5-1 and TRBJ2-5; tentative D call: TRBD1 (6 bases). Looked up from germline, CDR1 is SGHRS and CDR2 is YFSETQ. Trimming shortened V by 4 bases and J by 1 base, and 14 bases separated the two germline ends. The CDR3 totals 15 residues. The CDR3 loop reads CASSPYGQLQETQYF. For the CDR3, the DNA is TGCGCCAGCAGCCCCTACGGACAGCTCCAAGAGACCCAGTACTTC. The whole variable domain, remainder taken from reference TRBV5-1 and TRBJ2-5, is KAGVTQTPRYLIKTRGQQVTLSCSPISGHRSVSWYQQTPGQGLQFLFEYFSETQRNKGNFPGRFSGRQFSNSRSEMNVSTLELGDSALYLCASSPYGQLQETQYFGPGTRLLVL.

The table lists this clonotype with many counts. The chain is built from TRBV7-9 and TRBJ2-7, with 8 bases lining up with TRBD1. The CDR3 spans 15 residues. V lost 6 bases to trimming and J lost 4 bases; unmatched junction nucleotides: 11. Germline CDR1 SEHNR, CDR2 FQNEAQ (reference sequence). The CDR3 loop reads CASSPGQGSFYEQYF. The CDR3 nucleotides are TGTGCCAGCAGTCCCGGACAGGGTAGTTTTTACGAGCAGTACTTC.

This clonotype was detected a few times. The V call is TRBV4-1, the J call TRBJ1-2; D is uncertain. V lost 0 bases, J lost 5 bases, and 16 bases lay in between. CDR1 MGHRA and CDR2 YSYEKL come from the germline V gene. The CDR3 is 16 residues long. CDR3: CASSQDPSPGRYGYTF. CDR3 in DNA: TGCGCCAGCAGCCAAGATCCGTCCCCCGGGAGGTATGGCTACACCTTC.

This clonotype was detected only a few times. The chain employs TRBV6-2 or TRBV6-3 and TRBJ1-3; 8 bases match TRBD1. This CDR3 spans 17 amino acids. V lost 0 bases, J lost 0 bases, and 4 bases stayed unmatched. CDR1 and CDR2 (germline): MNHEY, SVGEGT. The CDR3 is CASSYSADRDSGNTIYF. CDR3 nucleotide sequence: TGTGCCAGCAGTTACTCGGCGGACAGGGACTCTGGAAACACCATATATTTT.

The chain is built from TRBV12-3 or TRBV12-4 and TRBJ2-1, with D perhaps TRBD2 (5 bases). CDR3 length equals 14 residues. Between the trimmed V and J ends, which lost 3 bases and 10 bases, there was a span of 16 bases. CDR3 DNA sequence: TGTGCCAGCAGTTTCTCGGGAACCGCTAGGGAGCAGTTCTTC. As protein: CASSFSGTAREQFF.

This rearrangement joins TRBV7-9 to TRBJ1-2; no firm D call. V was clipped by 5 bases and J by 2 bases, with 15 bases between them. The CDR3 has 15 amino acids. In germline, CDR1 is SEHNR, CDR2 FQNEAQ (reference sequence). The CDR3: CASSNRVDYNYGYTF. CDR3 coding DNA: TGTGCCAGCAGCAACCGGGTCGACTACAACTATGGCTACACCTTC.

V usage is TRBV19 and J usage is TRBJ1-1; D is uncertain. The CDR3 extends over 14 amino acids. V was shortened by 5 bases and J by 3 bases, with 13 bases between the two germline ends. Germline lookup yields CDR1 LNHDA and CDR2 SQIVND (reference sequence). As DNA, the CDR3 is TGTGCCAGTAGTTCGGTAGGGTCTGACACTGAAGCTTTCTTT. It codes for CASSSVGSDTEAFF.

The chain couples TRBV12-3 or TRBV12-4 to TRBJ1-5, with D maybe TRBD1 (5 bases). Trimming left V 6 bases short and J 4 bases short, with 16 bases between. The CDR3 length is 15 residues. The CDR3 sequence is CASSPEGTLNQPQHF. The CDR3 nucleotides are TGTGCCAGCAGCCCTGAGGGGACTTTAAATCAGCCCCAGCATTTT.

J is TRBJ2-2 and V is TRBV12-5; D gene uncertain. Trimming removed 6 bases from V and 0 bases from J, with 5 bases in between. The CDR3 covers 13 residues. CDR1 and CDR2 (germline): LGHNT, FRNRAP. The CDR3 sequence: CASGGTNTGELFF. CDR3 in DNA: TGTGCTAGTGGGGGCACGAACACCGGGGAGCTGTTTTTT.

DNA for the CDR3: TGTGCCAGCATGCGGACTGAAGCTTTCTTT. Its protein is CASMRTEAFF. The chain uses TRBV2 and TRBJ1-1; D gene unclear. The CDR3 sequence is 10 residues long. With 7 bases removed from V and 5 bases from J, the gap between germline ends came to 5 bases. The germline V gene encodes CDR1 SNHLY and CDR2 FYNNEI.

This clonotype was seen repeatedly, ten times or more. This chain joins TRBV4-3 and TRBJ2-7; the D is unclear. Per the germline V gene, CDR1 is LGHNA and CDR2 is YSLEER. This CDR3 is 13 amino acids long. Trimming took 5 bases from V and 3 from J, leaving 11 bases between them. The DNA for the CDR3 is TGCGCCAGCAGCTACGGAGCCAACTACGAGCAGTACTTC. This sequence encodes CASSYGANYEQYF.

CDR3 region: CASSSGQSSYNEQFF. In nucleotides, the CDR3 is TGTGCCAGCAGCTCCGGACAGAGCTCCTACAATGAGCAGTTCTTC. The chain carries TRBV7-9 and TRBJ2-1, with D maybe TRBD1 (6 bases). CDR1 is SEHNR, CDR2 FQNEAQ, per germline (reference sequence). With 4 bases removed from V and 0 bases from J, the gap between germline ends came to 10 bases. The CDR3 loop spans 15 amino acids.

The CDR3 DNA is TGTGCCAGCAGCCCGGACAGAGTTCCATCAATACCCTATGGCTACACCTTC. Protein: CASSPDRVPSIPYGYTF. The rearrangement links TRBV7-9 to TRBJ1-2; possibly TRBD1 for D (6 bases). Trimming removed 5 bases from V and 4 bases from J, with 23 bases in between. The CDR3 is 17 amino acids. Germline CDR1 and CDR2: SEHNR and FQNEAQ (reference sequence).

There are a few counts of this clonotype. In nucleotides, the CDR3 is TGTGCCAGCAGTTACTCCGCTATCGAGGGCTACGAGCAGTACGTC. It codes for CASSYSAIEGYEQYV. This rearrangement joins TRBV6-2 or TRBV6-3 to TRBJ2-7, with a possible D match to TRBD2 (5 bases). The CDR3 loop spans 15 amino acids. Germline V CDR1 and CDR2: MNHEY, SVGEGT. The V and J ends lost 0 bases and 3 bases respectively, with 12 bases between them.

This clonotype was observed a few times. The chain combines TRBV3-1 with TRBJ1-2; D gene uncertain. Trimming took 0 bases from V and 8 from J, leaving 16 bases between them. The CDR3 sequence is 15 residues long. The germline CDR1 and CDR2 sequences are LGHDT and YNNKEL (reference sequence). The chain's CDR3 is CASSQENGAFRGYTF. The CDR3 DNA reads as TGTGCCAGCAGCCAAGAAAACGGCGCCTTCCGGGGCTACACCTTC.

The chain is built from TRBV24-1 and TRBJ2-5; 7 bases line up with TRBD2. The CDR3 consists of 16 residues. From germline, CDR1 is KGHDR and CDR2 SFDVKD. The ends lost 4 bases at V and 5 bases at J; junction bases unmatched: 12. DNA of the CDR3: TGTGCCACCAGTGAACGTAGGGAGGGCATGTGGGAGACCCAGTACTTC. Translation: CATSERREGMWETQYF.

The rearrangement links TRBV7-3 to TRBJ2-5; TRBD2 matches 8 bases. Germline V gene lookup returns CDR1 SGHTA and CDR2 FQGTGA. Trimming at V came to 1 base and at J to 1 base, leaving 5 bases not matched to a gene. This CDR3 comprises 16 residues. CDR3 bases: TGTGCCAGCAGCTTAATTAGCGGGACCCCCCAAGAGACCCAGTACTTC. This codes for CASSLISGTPQETQYF. Full variable domain (missing parts from reference TRBV7-3 and TRBJ2-5): GAGVSQTPSNKVTEKGKYVELRCDPISGHTALYWYRQSLGQGPEFLIYFQGTGAADDSGLPNDRFFAVRPEGSVSTLKIQRTERGDSAVYLCASSLISGTPQETQYFGPGTRLLVL.

This clonotype was observed a handful of times. This chain links TRBV12-3 or TRBV12-4 with TRBJ2-5; D gene unclear. CDR3 size: 14 residues. The V gene lost 1 base and the J gene lost 1 base, with 7 bases spanning the gap. The CDR3 region is CASSLVSLQETQYF. CDR3 sequence (DNA): TGTGCCAGCAGTTTAGTTTCCCTCCAAGAGACCCAGTACTTC.

The chain uses TRBV12-5 and TRBJ2-2; D is ambiguous. The CDR3 has 14 residues. Germline CDR1 and CDR2: LGHNT and FRNRAP. Trimming cost V 2 bases and J 5 bases, with 9 bases left between them. Here the CDR3 DNA reads TGTGCTAGTGGTTTGAAAGACGGGACCGGGGAGCTGTTTTTT. Amino acids: CASGLKDGTGELFF.

The CDR3 reads CATSEGRQSNQPQHF. As DNA, the CDR3 is TGTGCCACCAGCGAAGGCCGACAGAGCAATCAGCCCCAGCATTTT. The chain couples TRBV15 to TRBJ1-5; possible D gene TRBD1, 5 bases. This CDR3 has 15 residues. Germline V CDR1 and CDR2: LNHNV, YYDKDF (reference sequence). V was trimmed by 5 bases and J by 1 base, leaving 12 bases between them.

CDR3 sequence (DNA): TGTGCCAGTAGTATACCTCCAGGCTCTGGGGCCAACGTCCTGACTTTC. As protein: CASSIPPGSGANVLTF. The chain employs TRBV19 and TRBJ2-6, with D uncertain. The ends were cut back, 2 bases at V and 0 bases at J, with 8 bases in the middle. This CDR3 has 16 residues. CDR1 and CDR2 from the germline V gene are LNHDA and SQIVND (reference sequence).

The table lists this clonotype with many counts. The J gene is TRBJ2-5, the V gene TRBV20-1, with TRBD1 matching over 7 bases. This CDR3 has 12 amino acids. CDR1 is DFQATT and CDR2 is SNEGSKA in the germline V gene (reference sequence). The trim removed 1 base at V and 7 bases at J, leaving 3 bases unmatched. The CDR3 is CSARAGGRTQYF. The DNA for the CDR3 is TGCAGTGCTAGAGCAGGGGGAAGGACCCAGTACTTC.

This clonotype showed up just a few times. The rearrangement uses TRBV6-2 or TRBV6-3 and TRBJ2-5; TRBD1 might be the D (5 bases). The CDR3 has 11 residues. Germline V lookup: CDR1 MNHEY, CDR2 SVGEGT. V shed 0 bases and J shed 13 bases, with 9 bases lying between them. The DNA of the CDR3 is TGTGCCAGCAGTTACTCCAATACAGGGTACTTC. Translating it yields CASSYSNTGYF.

This clonotype was detected a few times. The gene calls are TRBV15 and TRBJ2-7; the D is unclear. This CDR3 spans 15 amino acids. The ends were cut back, 4 bases at V and 7 bases at J, with 20 bases in the middle. Germline lookup yields CDR1 LNHNV and CDR2 YYDKDF (reference sequence). CDR3 in DNA: TGTGCCACCAGCACAACGGACGCCCCCGTTCGGGAGCAGTACGTC. This sequence encodes CATSTTDAPVREQYV.

V usage is TRBV5-1 and J usage is TRBJ2-5; the D is unclear. Germline V CDR1 and CDR2: SGHRS, YFSETQ. Trimming shortened V by 5 bases and J by 2 bases, and 16 bases separated the two germline ends. The CDR3 has 15 residues. The CDR3 loop is CASSLSGLQQETQYF. Written as DNA, the CDR3 is TGCGCCAGCAGTCTGTCTGGGTTGCAACAAGAGACCCAGTACTTC.

To note about this clonotype: The CDR3 ends on some other residue instead of the conserved phenylalanine or tryptophan, so this is likely a read error. The chain is built from TRBV5-1 and TRBJ1-2, with TRBD1 as a possible D gene (6 bases). CDR3 length equals 14 residues. Between the trimmed V and J ends, which lost 3 bases and 4 bases, there was a span of 13 bases. CDR1 and CDR2 from the germline V gene are SGHRS and YFSETQ. In nucleotides, the CDR3 is TGCGCCAGCAGCTCTTCCGGGGGGGCCTATGGCTACACCTTA. Residues: CASSSSGGAYGYTL.

The table lists this clonotype with a few counts. The rearrangement uses TRBV7-2 and TRBJ1-5; D is undetermined. V shed 3 bases and J shed 4 bases, with 16 bases lying between them. Per germline, CDR1 SGHTA and CDR2 FQGNSA. The CDR3 is 16 residues long. The CDR3 reads CASSFKGTGANQPQHF. CDR3 in DNA: TGTGCCAGCAGCTTCAAGGGAACCGGAGCTAATCAGCCCCAGCATTTT.

This clonotype was seen only a few times. The V and J genes are TRBV20-1 and TRBJ2-7, with 9 bases fitting TRBD1. Trimming took 3 bases from V and 7 from J; bases not matched to a gene: 10. The CDR3 covers 14 residues. Germline lookup yields CDR1 DFQATT and CDR2 SNEGSKA (reference sequence). The CDR3 reads CSASSGQGTGEQYF. CDR3 bases: TGCAGTGCTAGTAGTGGACAGGGGACGGGAGAGCAGTACTTC.

This chain joins TRBV27 and TRBJ1-5; D might be TRBD1 (6 bases). There are 14 residues in the CDR3. CDR1 is MNHEY, CDR2 SMNVEV, per germline (reference sequence). The ends were cut back, 6 bases at V and 7 bases at J, with 16 bases in the middle. The CDR3 nucleotides are TGTGCCAGCAGCTCGGCGGGGGGCTCACAGCCCCAGCATTTT. This codes for CASSSAGGSQPQHF.

In this sample, this clonotype turned up a few times. The gene calls are TRBV7-9 and TRBJ2-1; no reliable D call. CDR3 length: 12 residues. The V end was cut by 3 bases, the J end by 5 bases, with 5 bases between. Germline loops: CDR1 SEHNR, CDR2 FQNEAQ (reference sequence). CDR3 in DNA: TGTGCCAGCAGCTTGTTCAACAATGAGCAGTTCTTC. Its translation is CASSLFNNEQFF. Looking up the rest from reference TRBV7-9 and TRBJ2-1 gives the full variable domain: DTGVSQNPRHKITKRGQNVTFRCDPISEHNRLYWYRQTLGQGPEFLTYFQNEAQLEKSRLLSDRFSAERPKGSFSTLEIQRTEQGDSAMYLCASSLFNNEQFFGPGTRLTVL.

The rearrangement joins TRBV6-5 to TRBJ1-1; 9 positions match TRBD1. Looked up from germline, CDR1 is MNHEY and CDR2 is SVGAGI. The CDR3 is 14 residues long. The junction had 6 bases not matched to a gene; V was cut back by 4 bases and J by 6 bases. The CDR3 DNA sequence: TGTGCCAGCAGTTCCCGGGACAGGGAGGCTGAAGCTTTCTTT. It specifies CASSSRDREAEAFF.

This clonotype was observed a few times. The chain carries TRBV7-9 and TRBJ2-1; perhaps TRBD2 as D (7 bases). There are 18 residues in the CDR3. CDR1 SEHNR and CDR2 FQNEAQ come from the germline V gene (reference sequence). V gave up 7 bases and J gave up 5 bases, with 27 bases separating them. CDR3 loop: CASTTTQLRGGDNNEQFF. For the CDR3, the DNA is TGTGCCAGCACCACTACCCAATTAAGGGGGGGGGACAACAATGAGCAGTTCTTC.